This T cell receptor beta chain was captured by sequencing in a study of OX40 agonist ivuxolimab in advanced cancers. Study-level background: Patients were dosed intravenously with ivuxolimab at 0.01 to 10 mg/kg every 2 weeks. One patient with hepatocellular carcinoma and two with cutaneous melanoma, three in all, had partial responses.

The repertoire was sequenced with immunoSEQ multiplex PCR; TCRdb's copy has only in-frame clones and lacks some. The sample contains about 120,000 clones, 85% to 90% of which appear only once. Comment on this clone: Antigen unknown.

Per the germline V gene, CDR1 is GTSNPN and CDR2 is SVGIG (reference sequence). The CDR3 is 14 residues long. V lost 0 bases to trimming and J lost 3 bases; unmatched junction nucleotides: 5. Study outcomes and limitations: Relative to CD4+, CD8+ T cells held more expanded clones on average. Both CD4+ and CD8+ T cell populations in blood had undergone clonal expansion by week 6 at 0.1 to 3.0 mg/kg.

The chain links TRBV30 to TRBJ2-7; 7 bases fit TRBD1. The receptor was derived from an adult with an advanced solid tumor such as melanoma, head and neck, liver or kidney cancer. Sequences were derived from CD4+ or CD8+ T cells sorted from blood, sampled in a trial of the OX40 agonist ivuxolimab. CDR3 sequence: CAWSVGTGDYEQYF. CDR3 nucleotides: TGTGCCTGGAGTGTAGGTACAGGGGACTACGAGCAGTACTTC.